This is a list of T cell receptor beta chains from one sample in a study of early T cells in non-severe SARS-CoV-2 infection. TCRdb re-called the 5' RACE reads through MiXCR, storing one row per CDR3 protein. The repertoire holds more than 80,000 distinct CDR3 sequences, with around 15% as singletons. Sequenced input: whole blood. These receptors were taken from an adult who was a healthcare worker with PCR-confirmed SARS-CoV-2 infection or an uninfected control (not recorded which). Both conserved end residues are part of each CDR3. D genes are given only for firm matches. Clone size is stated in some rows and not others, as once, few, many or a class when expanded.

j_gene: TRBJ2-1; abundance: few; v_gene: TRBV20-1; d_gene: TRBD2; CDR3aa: CSARNPTSGTDGEQFF; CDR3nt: TGCAGTGCTAGAAACCCCACTAGCGGGACCGACGGTGAGCAGTTCTTC
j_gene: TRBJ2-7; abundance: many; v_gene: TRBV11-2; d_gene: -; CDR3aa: CASSWDRGLGREQYF; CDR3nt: TGTGCCAGCAGTTGGGATCGGGGTTTAGGGCGCGAGCAGTACTTC
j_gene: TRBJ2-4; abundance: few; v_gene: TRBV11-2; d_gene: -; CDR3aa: CASSLDPRSWVPRAKNIQYF; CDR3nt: TGTGCCAGCAGCTTAGATCCCCGATCGTGGGTCCCCCGGGCCAAAAACATTCAGTACTTC
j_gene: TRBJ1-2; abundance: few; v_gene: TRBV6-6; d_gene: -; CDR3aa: CASSSLQAYGYTF; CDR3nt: TGTGCCAGCAGTAGCCTGCAGGCGTATGGCTACACCTTC
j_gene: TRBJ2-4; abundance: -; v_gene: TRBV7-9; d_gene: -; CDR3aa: CASSTGVAKNIQYF; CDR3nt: TGTGCCAGCAGCACGGGCGTAGCCAAAAACATTCAGTACTTC
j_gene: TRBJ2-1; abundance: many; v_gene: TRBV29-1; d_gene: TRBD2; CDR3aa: CSVVGLAVNNEQFF; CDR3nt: TGCAGCGTTGTAGGCCTAGCGGTCAACAATGAGCAGTTCTTC
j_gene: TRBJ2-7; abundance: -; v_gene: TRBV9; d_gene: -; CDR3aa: CASSLDPTGESEQYF; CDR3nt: TGTGCCAGCAGTCTTGACCCTACCGGTGAGAGCGAGCAGTACTTC
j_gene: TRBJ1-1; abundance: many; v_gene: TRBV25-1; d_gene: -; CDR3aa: CASRTGSGTEAFF; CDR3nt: TGTGCCAGCAGAACAGGCTCGGGCACTGAAGCTTTCTTT
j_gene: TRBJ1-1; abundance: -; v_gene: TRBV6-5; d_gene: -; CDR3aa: CASSALNTEAFF; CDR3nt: TGTGCCAGCAGTGCGTTGAACACTGAAGCTTTCTTT
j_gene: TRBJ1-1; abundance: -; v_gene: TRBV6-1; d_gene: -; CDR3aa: CASSARLGQKNTEAFF; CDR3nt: TGTGCCAGCAGTGCCCGGCTGGGGCAAAAGAACACTGAAGCTTTCTTT
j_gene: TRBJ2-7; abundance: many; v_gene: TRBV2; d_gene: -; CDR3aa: CASITGTESYEQYF; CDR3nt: TGTGCCAGCATTACCGGGACGGAGTCCTACGAGCAGTACTTC
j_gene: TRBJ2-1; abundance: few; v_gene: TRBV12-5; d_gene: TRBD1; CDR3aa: CASGGTGISNEQFF; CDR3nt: TGTGCTAGTGGAGGGACAGGGATAAGCAATGAGCAGTTCTTC
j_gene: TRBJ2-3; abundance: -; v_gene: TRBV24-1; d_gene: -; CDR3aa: CATSPYGIATSTDTQYF; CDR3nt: TGTGCCACCAGCCCCTATGGGATAGCAACCTCCACAGATACGCAGTATTTT
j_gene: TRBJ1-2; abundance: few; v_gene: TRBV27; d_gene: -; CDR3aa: CASMGDRNYGYTF; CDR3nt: TGTGCCAGCATGGGGGACCGGAACTATGGCTACACCTTC
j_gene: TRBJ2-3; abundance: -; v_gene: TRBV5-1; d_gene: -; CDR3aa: CASSLAHTGDTQYF; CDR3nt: TGCGCCAGCAGCTTGGCCCATACGGGAGATACGCAGTATTTT
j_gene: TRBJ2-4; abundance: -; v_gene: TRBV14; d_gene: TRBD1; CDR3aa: CASRPTGLRNIQYF; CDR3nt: TGTGCCAGCAGGCCGACAGGGTTGAGAAACATTCAGTACTTC
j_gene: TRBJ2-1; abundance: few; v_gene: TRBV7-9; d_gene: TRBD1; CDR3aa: CASSLDRGLEFF; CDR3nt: TGTGCCAGCAGCTTAGACAGGGGTTTGGAGTTCTTC
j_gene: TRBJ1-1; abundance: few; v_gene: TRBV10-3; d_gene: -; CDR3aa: CAIIRQMNTEAFF; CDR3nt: TGTGCCATCATCAGACAAATGAACACTGAAGCTTTCTTT
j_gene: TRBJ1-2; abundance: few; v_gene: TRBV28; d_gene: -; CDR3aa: CASISQNYGYTF; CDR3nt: TGTGCCAGCATTAGCCAGAACTATGGCTACACCTTC
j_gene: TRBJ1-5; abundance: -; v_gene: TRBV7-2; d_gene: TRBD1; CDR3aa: CASSPGTGGSNQPQHF; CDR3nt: TGTGCCAGCAGCCCCGGGACAGGGGGGAGCAATCAGCCCCAGCATTTT
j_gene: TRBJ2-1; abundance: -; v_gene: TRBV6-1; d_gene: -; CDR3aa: CASSDPWEHNEQFF; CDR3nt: TGTGCCAGCAGTGACCCCTGGGAGCACAATGAGCAGTTCTTC
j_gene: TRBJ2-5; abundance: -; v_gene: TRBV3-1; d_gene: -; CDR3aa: CASSQDRARAQETQYF; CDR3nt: TGTGCCAGCAGCCAAGACCGGGCCAGAGCCCAAGAGACCCAGTACTTC
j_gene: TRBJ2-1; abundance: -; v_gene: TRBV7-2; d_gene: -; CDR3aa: CASSTRRRSYNEQFF; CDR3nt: TGTGCCAGCAGCACCCGCAGGAGGTCCTACAATGAGCAGTTCTTC
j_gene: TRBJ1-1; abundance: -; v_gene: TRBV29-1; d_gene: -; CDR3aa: CSVGVGRNTEAFF; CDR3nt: TGCAGCGTTGGGGTTGGGAGGAACACTGAAGCTTTCTTT
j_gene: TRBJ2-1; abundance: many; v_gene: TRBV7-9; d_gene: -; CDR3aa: CASSLVIDNEQFF; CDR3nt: TGTGCCAGCAGCTTGGTGATCGACAATGAGCAGTTCTTC
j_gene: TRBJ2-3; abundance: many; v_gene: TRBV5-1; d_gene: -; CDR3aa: CASSLEGGADTQYF; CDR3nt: TGCGCCAGCAGCTTGGAAGGAGGCGCAGATACGCAGTATTTT
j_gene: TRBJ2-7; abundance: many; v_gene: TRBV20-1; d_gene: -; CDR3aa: CSARDERATSYEQYF; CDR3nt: TGCAGTGCTAGAGATGAGCGGGCCACCTCCTACGAGCAGTACTTC
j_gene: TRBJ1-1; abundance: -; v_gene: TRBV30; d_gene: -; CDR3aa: CAWRELGRGNTEAFF; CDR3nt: TGTGCCTGGAGGGAGCTAGGACGGGGGAACACTGAAGCTTTCTTT
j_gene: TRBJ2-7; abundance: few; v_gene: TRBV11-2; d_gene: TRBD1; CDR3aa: CASSSWTGNYEQYF; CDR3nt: TGTGCCAGCAGCTCATGGACAGGGAACTACGAGCAGTACTTC
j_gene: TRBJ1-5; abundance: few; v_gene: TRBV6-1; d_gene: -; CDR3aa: CASTSWWGDRNQPQHF; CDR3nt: TGTGCCAGCACGTCCTGGTGGGGCGACAGGAACCAGCCCCAGCATTTT
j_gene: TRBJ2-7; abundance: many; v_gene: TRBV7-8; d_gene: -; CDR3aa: CASSLRAQSYEQYF; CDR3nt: TGTGCCAGCAGCTTAAGAGCTCAGTCCTACGAGCAGTACTTC
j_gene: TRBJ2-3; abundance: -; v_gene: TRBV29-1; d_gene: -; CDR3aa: CSVALPEGPTDTQYF; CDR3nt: TGCAGCGTTGCTCTCCCGGAGGGGCCCACAGATACGCAGTATTTT